This passage covers 28 T cell receptor beta chains from one sample sequenced in a study of blood T cell repertoires in COVID-19. Measured with immunoSEQ multiplex PCR; TCRdb has only the in-frame clones, and not every one. The sample has 150,000 to 200,000 clones, around 84% seen once. Sequencing used peripheral blood. These receptors came from a man aged 40-49 years with active or convalescent COVID-19.

The rearrangement links TRBV5-4 to TRBJ1-1; 7 positions agree with TRBD1. There are 13 residues in the CDR3. Trimming took 2 bases from V and 3 from J; bases not matched to a gene: 1. Per the germline V gene, CDR1 is SGHNT and CDR2 is YYREEE (reference sequence). The CDR3: CASSLDRDTEAFF. CDR3 nucleotide sequence: TGTGCCAGCAGCTTAGACAGGGACACTGAAGCTTTCTTT.

The chain couples TRBV27 to TRBJ2-2, with D uncertain. The CDR3 is 14 residues long. Germline V gene lookup returns CDR1 MNHEY and CDR2 SMNVEV (reference sequence). The germline V and J ends were trimmed by 8 bases and 1 base, with 11 bases remaining between them. The CDR3 loop is CASGQVMNTGELFF. In DNA form, the CDR3 reads TGTGCCAGCGGGCAGGTAATGAACACCGGGGAGCTGTTTTTT.

The chain joins TRBV6-1 to TRBJ2-5, with D possibly TRBD1 on 6 matching bases. Germline V gene data show CDR1 as MNHNS and CDR2 as SASEGT. V was cut by 2 bases and J by 3 bases, with 13 bases left in between. The CDR3 length is 15 residues. CDR3 nucleotide sequence: TGTGCCAGCAGTGAAAGGTGGGGGCAGAAAGAGACCCAGTACTTC. It specifies CASSERWGQKETQYF.

For this clone: In the same sample, other DNA sequences code for this CDR3. The chain joins TRBV16 to TRBJ1-1; unclear D gene. The germline gives CDR1 KGHSY, CDR2 FQNENV. The CDR3 has 13 amino acids. V dropped 0 bases and J dropped 5 bases, with 7 bases sitting between them. CDR3 nucleotide sequence: TGTGCCAGCAGCCAATCGGGAGGTACTGAAGCTTTCTTT. Its protein product is CASSQSGGTEAFF.

The DNA for the CDR3 is TGTGCCATCAGTGGCGACACCCTCAATGAGCAGTTCTTC. As protein: CAISGDTLNEQFF. The chain joins TRBV10-3 to TRBJ2-1; no clear D gene. CDR1 and CDR2 (germline): ENHRY, SYGVKD. The CDR3 spans 13 residues. Trimming took 4 bases from V and 6 from J, leaving 10 bases between them.

This sequence joins TRBV28 and TRBJ1-5, with D possibly matching TRBD1 (6 bases). Germline loops: CDR1 MDHEN, CDR2 SYDVKM. The germline V and J ends were trimmed by 3 bases and 5 bases, with 11 bases remaining between them. The CDR3 spans 14 residues. CDR3 region: CASSLGTLHQPQHF. The CDR3 nucleotides are TGTGCCAGCAGTTTGGGGACATTGCATCAGCCCCAGCATTTT.

The genes are TRBV11-2 and TRBJ1-5, with 9 bases matching TRBD1. The CDR3 has 19 amino acids. CDR1 is SGHAT and CDR2 is FQNNGV in the germline V gene. V shed 3 bases, J shed 0 bases, and the junction held 12 bases outside the gene matches. The CDR3 DNA follows: TGTGCCAGCAGCTTTCGGGGACAGGGAAGAGACCTTAGCAATCAGCCCCAGCATTTT. This encodes CASSFRGQGRDLSNQPQHF.

This chain connects TRBV5-1 to TRBJ1-1; D is unresolved. Between the trimmed V and J ends, which lost 2 bases and 0 bases, there was a span of 11 bases. The germline gives CDR1 SGHRS, CDR2 YFSETQ. The CDR3 has 15 amino acids. The CDR3 loop reads CASSLRRHMNTEAFF. The CDR3 nucleotides read TGCGCCAGCAGCTTAAGGCGACATATGAACACTGAAGCTTTCTTT.

This clone was detected once. The chain links TRBV19 to TRBJ1-1, with 9 bases identical to TRBD1. This CDR3 region has 14 residues. CDR1 and CDR2 from the germline V gene are LNHDA and SQIVND (reference sequence). Trimming took 3 bases from V and 5 from J; bases not matched to a gene: 4. DNA for the CDR3: TGTGCCAGTAGTATTAACAGGGGGCGTACTGAAGCTTTCTTT. This translates into CASSINRGRTEAFF.

This clone was seen just once. The rearrangement links TRBV29-1 to TRBJ2-3; 7 bases fit TRBD1. Germline V lookup: CDR1 SQVTM, CDR2 ANQGSEA. This CDR3 has 17 residues. The ends lost 3 bases at V and 0 bases at J; junction bases unmatched: 12. The CDR3 DNA follows: TGCAGCGTTGAGATTGTGGCCAGGGGGTTAAGCACAGATACGCAGTATTTT. This translates into CSVEIVARGLSTDTQYF.

The chain recombines TRBV7-8 with TRBJ2-2; 8 bases line up with TRBD1. J was trimmed by 6 bases and V by 5 bases; bases with no gene match: 8. The CDR3 has 15 amino acids. Germline V gene lookup returns CDR1 SGHVS and CDR2 FQNEAQ. CDR3 sequence: CASSLDRGWAGELFF. DNA of the CDR3: TGTGCCAGCAGCCTTGACAGGGGATGGGCCGGGGAGCTGTTTTTT.

This clone has just one count. The CDR3 nucleotides are TGTGCCAGTAGACAGGGTGAAAAACTGTTTTTT. Residues: CASRQGEKLFF. V is TRBV19 and J is TRBJ1-4; D is perhaps TRBD1 (6 bases). CDR3 length: 11 amino acids. V gave up 6 bases and J gave up 7 bases, with 6 bases separating them. Looked up from germline, CDR1 is LNHDA and CDR2 is SQIVND (reference sequence).

This clone has just a few counts. The V and J genes are TRBV7-9 and TRBJ1-1; D is unresolved. V lost 5 bases to trimming and J lost 6 bases, with 10 bases between them. The CDR3 totals 12 residues. Germline V gives CDR1 SEHNR, CDR2 FQNEAQ (reference sequence). CDR3 sequence: CASSQDMAEAFF. CDR3 coding DNA: TGTGCCAGCAGCCAAGACATGGCTGAAGCTTTCTTT.

As for this clone: This sample includes further DNA sequences coding for the same CDR3. The DNA for the CDR3 is TGTGCCAGTAGTATTAGTGGGGGGCAGCCCCAGCATTTT. It codes for CASSISGGQPQHF. The chain recombines TRBV19 with TRBJ1-5; a possible D gene is TRBD1 (5 bases). V was cut by 3 bases and J by 7 bases, with 10 bases left in between. The CDR3 runs 13 residues. CDR1 and CDR2 (germline): LNHDA, SQIVND (reference sequence).

This clone showed up just once. The chain carries TRBV7-2 and TRBJ1-2, with D perhaps TRBD1 (6 bases). The CDR3 runs to 16 residues. Germline CDR1 is SGHTA and CDR2 is FQGNSA. With 2 bases removed from V and 0 bases from J, the gap between germline ends came to 13 bases. The CDR3 DNA follows: TGTGCCAGCAGCTTAAGTGCAACAGGGACTAACTATGGCTACACCTTC. This translates into CASSLSATGTNYGYTF.

The chain links TRBV6-2 or TRBV6-3 to TRBJ2-3; D is possibly TRBD2 (6 bases). Germline V lookup: CDR1 MNHEY, CDR2 SVGEGT. V gave up 4 bases and J gave up 6 bases, with 17 bases separating them. The CDR3 spans 15 residues. The CDR3 coding sequence is TGTGCCAGCAGTTTCCGACTAGTTATGGCGGATACGCAGTATTTT. It yields the protein CASSFRLVMADTQYF.

The V gene is TRBV30, the J gene TRBJ1-1; 7 positions match TRBD1. Germline CDR1 reads GTSNPN; CDR2 reads SVGIG (reference sequence). The CDR3 runs to 14 residues. V gave up 0 bases and J gave up 3 bases; unmatched junction bases: 4. The CDR3: CAWSVRQGHTEAFF. For the CDR3, the DNA is TGTGCCTGGAGTGTTAGACAGGGTCACACTGAAGCTTTCTTT.

Written as DNA, the CDR3 is TGCGCCAGCAGAGAGGACAGGGAAGTCGCCTTCGGCTATGGCTACACCTTC. Amino acids: CASREDREVAFGYGYTF. The chain recombines TRBV5-1 with TRBJ1-2; 8 bases match TRBD1. J was trimmed by 4 bases and V by 5 bases; bases with no gene match: 16. The germline CDR1 and CDR2 sequences are SGHRS and YFSETQ. The CDR3 has 17 residues.

The chain links TRBV18 to TRBJ2-7; 10 nucleotides match TRBD1. The germline V gene has CDR1 KGHSH and CDR2 LQKENI. The CDR3 contains 13 residues. V gave up 3 bases and J gave up 5 bases; unmatched junction bases: 1. This CDR3 is CASSPGTGDEQYF. The CDR3 DNA reads TGTGCCAGCTCACCTGGGACAGGGGACGAGCAGTACTTC.

The V and J genes are TRBV6-2 or TRBV6-3 and TRBJ2-2, with D possibly TRBD1 on 6 matching bases. This CDR3 is 15 amino acids long. The germline V and J ends were trimmed by 4 bases and 3 bases, with 12 bases remaining between them. Germline lookup yields CDR1 MNHEY and CDR2 SVGEGT. The CDR3 nucleotides are TGTGCCAGCAGTTTGGGAAACAGGGACACCGGGGAGCTGTTTTTT. As protein: CASSLGNRDTGELFF.

V is TRBV28 and J is TRBJ1-5, with D possibly being TRBD1 (6 bases). The CDR3 sequence is 14 residues long. Germline V gene sequence: CDR1 MDHEN, CDR2 SYDVKM. Trimming stripped 3 bases from V and 9 bases from J, with 15 bases between. This chain's CDR3 is CASSFTGKGRPQHF. For the CDR3, the DNA is TGTGCCAGCAGTTTTACAGGGAAGGGGAGGCCCCAGCATTTT.

V gene TRBV24-1 combines with J gene TRBJ1-5; weak D call: TRBD1 (6 bases). The germline V gene has CDR1 KGHDR and CDR2 SFDVKD. V dropped 9 bases and J dropped 4 bases, with 15 bases sitting between them. The CDR3 is 14 residues long. The CDR3 is CATRTRDTNQPQHF. DNA of the CDR3: TGTGCCACCCGGACCAGGGACACTAATCAGCCCCAGCATTTT.

The chain couples TRBV3-1 (or the pseudogene TRBV3-2) to TRBJ1-1, with D unresolved. Trimming removed 1 base from V and 4 bases from J, with 7 bases in between. This CDR3 is built from 13 residues. The germline V gene encodes CDR1 LGHDT and CDR2 YNNKEL (reference sequence). The CDR3 DNA reads TGTGCCAGCAGCCAAGTTTCGGGCACTGAAGCTTTCTTT. Protein product: CASSQVSGTEAFF.

As to this clone: The identical CDR3 is also encoded by other nucleotide sequences in the sample. This chain joins TRBV11-3 and TRBJ1-1, with D possibly TRBD1 on 5 matching bases. CDR1 is SGHNT, CDR2 YENEEA, per germline. V lost 2 bases, J lost 1 base, and 5 bases lay in between. This CDR3 comprises 13 residues. CDR3 loop: CASSLQGNTEAFF. CDR3 DNA sequence: TGTGCCAGCAGCTTACAGGGGAACACTGAAGCTTTCTTT.

Many counts were recorded for this clone. This chain joins TRBV19 and TRBJ1-2, with 7 bases aligning to TRBD1. The germline V gene encodes CDR1 LNHDA and CDR2 SQIVND (reference sequence). V lost 7 bases to trimming and J lost 7 bases; unmatched junction nucleotides: 12. The CDR3 is 14 amino acids. As DNA, the CDR3 is TGTGCCAGTAATAACGAGGGGGCAAGGGTTGGCTACACCTTC. Protein sequence: CASNNEGARVGYTF.

The CDR3 coding sequence is TGTGCCAGCACCCCAACTGGGACACAATCTTCACCCCTCCACTTT. It codes for CASTPTGTQSSPLHF. The chain couples TRBV28 to TRBJ1-6; a possible D gene is TRBD1 (6 bases). Trimming left V 7 bases short and J 9 bases short, with 19 bases between. Germline CDR1 reads MDHEN; CDR2 reads SYDVKM. The CDR3 consists of 15 residues.

The V call is TRBV2, the J call TRBJ2-3; TRBD2 aligns across 13 bases. The length of the CDR3 is 17 residues. With 6 bases clipped from V and 1 base from J, the junction kept 7 bases outside the gene matches. CDR1 and CDR2 (germline): SNHLY, FYNNEI. DNA for the CDR3: TGTGCCAGCAGAATGACTAGCGGGGGGCCCGGCACAGATACGCAGTATTTT. Protein: CASRMTSGGPGTDTQYF.

V and J are TRBV14 and TRBJ2-7; tentatively, D is TRBD1 (5 bases). V was shortened by 9 bases and J by 0 bases, with 9 bases between the two germline ends. CDR3 length equals 12 residues. Germline assignment: CDR1 SGHDN and CDR2 FVKESK. CDR3 sequence reads: CASSRASYEQYF. In nucleotides, the CDR3 is TGTGCCAGTTCCAGGGCCTCCTACGAGCAGTACTTC.